The 9 T cell receptor beta chains presented below share a single source sample, sequenced in a study of CD8+ T cells in alopecia areata. In each case, RNA was isolated and then reverse transcribed into cDNA as the sequencing template. Profiled with immunoSEQ multiplex PCR; TCRdb holds only in-frame clones, not every one. The specimen has 290,000 or so clones, none found just once. Sorting used CD4, CD8alpha, NKG2D, NKG2ACE and other markers on pooled cutaneous lymph node cells. The sample was CD4+ T cells sorted from a lymph node. The receptors stem from a C3H/HeJ mouse with alopecia areata. The mouse line has the MHC haplotype H2-k.

This clone showed up just a few times. The gene names here belong to mouse. The CDR3 end lies 4 residues beyond the end of the read and is filled in from the germline J gene. V usage is TRBV1 and J usage is TRBJ2-1, with a possible D match to TRBD1 (6 bases). Trimming cost V 0 bases and J 2 bases, with 11 bases left between them. CDR1 is NSQYPW, CDR2 LRSPGD, per germline (reference sequence). The CDR3 consists of 16 residues. CDR3 in amino acids: CTCSADRGEDYAEQFF. Partial CDR3 DNA: TGCACCTGCAGTGCAGACAGGGGAGAGGACTATGCT.

In regard to this clone: Genes and germline come from the mouse. The read terminates 4 residues ahead of where the CDR3 ends, so the germline J gene completes it. V is TRBV13-1 and J is TRBJ2-2; weak D call: TRBD1 (6 bases). Trimming stripped 4 bases from V and 1 base from J, with 8 bases between. Germline CDR1 is NSHNY and CDR2 is SYGAGN. The CDR3 sequence is 14 residues long. Here the CDR3 reads CASSKDRNTGQLYF. CDR3 bases read: TGTGCCAGCAGTAAGGACAGAAACACCGGG.

For this clone: Germline and genes: mouse. The sample carries other DNA sequences with the same CDR3. The CDR3 spells CASSPTGSYNSPLYF. CDR3 DNA (partial): TGTGCCAGCAGTCCGACAGGTTCCTATAATTCGCCC. The genes are TRBV5 and TRBJ1-6, with D perhaps matching TRBD1 (6 bases). The read is 3 residues too short to cover the CDR3 end, so that end is filled in from the germline J gene. TRBJ1-6 is designated an ORF whose function remains uncertain. CDR3 length equals 15 residues. V shed 6 bases and J shed 0 bases, with 9 bases lying between them. The germline V gene encodes CDR1 LGHNA and CDR2 YNLKQL (reference sequence).

This clone occurred a few times. Each gene name is a mouse one. Sequencing ends 4 residues short of the CDR3 end; the germline J gene provides the rest. This sequence joins TRBV13-1 and TRBJ2-3, with D maybe TRBD2 (5 bases). V was shortened by 6 bases and J by 0 bases, with 14 bases between the two germline ends. Per the germline V gene, CDR1 is NSHNY and CDR2 is SYGAGN. The CDR3 sequence is 15 residues long. CDR3 region: CASKRTFSSAETLYF. The part of the CDR3 DNA that was read is TGTGCCAGCAAAAGGACTTTTTCTAGTGCAGAA.

Regarding this clone: Genes here carry mouse names. The CDR3 is CASSDGWGGAEQFF. Incomplete CDR3 DNA: TGTGCCAGCAGTGATGGATGGGGAGGTGCT. The chain has TRBV13-1 and TRBJ2-1, with a possible D match to TRBD2 (5 bases). The read terminates 4 residues ahead of where the CDR3 ends, so the germline J gene completes it. CDR1 is NSHNY and CDR2 is SYGAGN in the germline V gene. Deletions cut 0 bases from V and 6 bases from J, with 10 bases between. The CDR3 has 14 residues.

A few counts support this clone. Any gene name here is a mouse gene name. The observed sequence ends 4 residues before the CDR3 terminus, with the missing tail filled in from the germline J gene. This chain joins TRBV13-1 and TRBJ2-3, with D unclear. V dropped 0 bases and J dropped 0 bases, with 8 bases sitting between them. The length of the CDR3 is 15 residues. Germline assignment: CDR1 NSHNY and CDR2 SYGAGN. This chain's CDR3 is CASSDASPSAETLYF. Partial CDR3 DNA: TGTGCCAGCAGTGATGCCAGTCCTAGTGCAGAA.

This clone has only a few counts. The genes and germline here are from mouse. The CDR3 is cut off 3 residues early in the read; its end comes from the germline J gene. The rearrangement uses TRBV13-3 and TRBJ1-6; D perhaps matches TRBD1 (6 bases). TRBJ1-6 is designated an ORF whose function remains uncertain. This CDR3 spans 16 amino acids. Trimming took 8 bases from V and 0 from J, leaving 15 bases between them. Germline V gene data show CDR1 as NNHDY and CDR2 as SYVADS. This chain's CDR3 is CASPGHHNSYNSPLYF. The DNA read from the CDR3 is TGTGCCAGTCCGGGACACCATAATTCCTATAATTCGCCC.

As for this clone: Genes and germline are mouse. The read falls 4 residues short of the CDR3 end, and the missing part is taken from the germline J gene. The chain has TRBV5 and TRBJ2-7; tentative D call: TRBD1 (6 bases). V lost 2 bases and J lost 0, with 11 bases in between. Germline assignment: CDR1 LGHNA and CDR2 YNLKQL (reference sequence). The CDR3 length is 15 residues. The CDR3: CASSQPGQHSYEQYF. The CDR3 DNA, read in part, is TGTGCCAGCAGCCAACCGGGACAACACTCCTAT.

As concerns this clone: Genes and germline are mouse. The sequenced part of the CDR3 DNA is TGTGCCAGCAGTGATACAGACTAT. Translating it yields CASSDTDY. The whole CDR3 protein reads CASSDTDYEQYF. The chain links TRBV13-1 to TRBJ2-7; D uncertain. The read gets to within 4 residues of the CDR3 end, and the germline J gene fills in the rest. The V end lost 1 base, the J end lost 3 bases, and 5 bases lay between the germline ends. Germline V CDR1 and CDR2: NSHNY, SYGAGN. CDR3 length equals 12 residues.